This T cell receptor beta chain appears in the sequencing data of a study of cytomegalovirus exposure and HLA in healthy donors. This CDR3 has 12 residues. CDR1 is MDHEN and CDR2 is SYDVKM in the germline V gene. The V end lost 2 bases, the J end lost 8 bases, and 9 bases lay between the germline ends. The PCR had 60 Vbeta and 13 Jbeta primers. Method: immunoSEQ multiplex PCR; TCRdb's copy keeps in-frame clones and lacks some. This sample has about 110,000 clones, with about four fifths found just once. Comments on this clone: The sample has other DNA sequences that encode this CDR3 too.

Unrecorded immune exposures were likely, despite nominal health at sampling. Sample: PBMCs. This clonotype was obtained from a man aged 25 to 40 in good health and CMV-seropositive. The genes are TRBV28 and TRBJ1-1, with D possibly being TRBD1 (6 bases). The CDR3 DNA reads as TGTGCCAGCAGTTTAACGGGGGGCGAAGCTTTCTTT. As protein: CASSLTGGEAFF. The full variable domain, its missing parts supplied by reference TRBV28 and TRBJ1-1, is DVKVTQSSRYLVKRTGEKVFLECVQDMDHENMFWYRQDPGLGLRLIYFSYDVKMKEKGDIPEGYSVSREKKERFSLILESASTNQTSMYLCASSLTGGEAFFGQGTRLTVV.